This T cell receptor beta chain emerged from a study of T-cell memory formation after mild COVID-19. Looking at the study overall: TCR clusters largely stayed donor specific. Overall study results and limits: CD4+ contracting clones lay mainly in CM and EM, CD8+ ones in EMRA. Pre-infection memory already had some responding clones, implying cross-reactive memory joined.

In regard to this clonotype: Antigen: not known.

With 6 bases clipped from V and 4 bases from J, the junction kept 14 bases outside the gene matches. This CDR3 contains 16 residues. Germline CDR1 reads SNHLY; CDR2 reads FYNNEI. TCRdb re-called the 5' RACE reads with MiXCR, one entry per CDR3 protein. The sample records hundreds of thousands of distinct CDR3 sequences, 25% to 30% being singletons. Source material: PBMCs or a T cell subset sorted from them (not recorded which). This TCR was recovered from an adult woman who had mild COVID-19 (a few samples of this study predate the infection). Cell type and time point are not known. The rearrangement links TRBV2 to TRBJ2-5; the match to TRBD2 covers 7 bases. The CDR3 protein is CASSGSSGRWGETQYF. Written as DNA, the CDR3 is TGTGCCAGCAGCGGATCTAGCGGTCGCTGGGGAGAGACCCAGTACTTC.